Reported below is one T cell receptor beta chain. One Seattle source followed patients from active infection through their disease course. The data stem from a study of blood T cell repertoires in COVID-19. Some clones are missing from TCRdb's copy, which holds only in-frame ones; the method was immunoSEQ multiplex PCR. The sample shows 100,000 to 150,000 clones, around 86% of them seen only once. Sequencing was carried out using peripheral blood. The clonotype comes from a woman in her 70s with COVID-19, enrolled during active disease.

The CDR3 DNA reads TGTGCCTGGAGACAGGGGGCTAGCACAGATACGCAGTATTTT. This gives the protein CAWRQGASTDTQYF. The chain recombines TRBV30 with TRBJ2-3, with 9 nucleotides matching TRBD1. Per the germline V gene, CDR1 is GTSNPN and CDR2 is SVGIG (reference sequence). V shed 3 bases and J 0 bases; nucleotides not matched to a gene: 1. CDR3 size: 14 residues.